This T cell receptor beta chain is from a study of blood T cells in healthy people across ages. Sample-barcoded 5' priming and a J-beta primer mix drove a second PCR of 7 to 11 cycles. Every molecule of cDNA carried a tag from a template-switch adaptor with 12 random nucleotides. TCRdb analysed the 5' RACE reads with MiXCR anew, one entry per CDR3 protein. The sample yields around 780,000 distinct CDR3 sequences, more than 55% seen once. CDR3 length: 15 amino acids. The germline V gene has CDR1 SGHRS and CDR2 YFSETQ. With 1 base removed from V and 0 bases from J, the gap between germline ends came to 10 bases.

This chain connects TRBV5-1 to TRBJ1-1; TRBD1 is a possible D gene (5 bases). This receptor was taken from a man between 40 and 49 years old in good health. The sample was blood. As DNA, the CDR3 is TGCGCCAGCAGCTTGACAGGTGATCTGAACACTGAAGCTTTCTTT. Amino acids: CASSLTGDLNTEAFF.